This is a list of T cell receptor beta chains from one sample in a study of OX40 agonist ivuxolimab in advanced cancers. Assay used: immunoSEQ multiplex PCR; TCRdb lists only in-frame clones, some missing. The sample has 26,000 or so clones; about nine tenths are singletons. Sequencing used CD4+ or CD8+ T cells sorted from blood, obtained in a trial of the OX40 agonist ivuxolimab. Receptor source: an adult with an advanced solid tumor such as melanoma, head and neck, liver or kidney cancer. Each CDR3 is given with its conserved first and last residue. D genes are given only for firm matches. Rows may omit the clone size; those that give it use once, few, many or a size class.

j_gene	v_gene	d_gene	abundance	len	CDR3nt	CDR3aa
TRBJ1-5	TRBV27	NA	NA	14	TGTGCCAGCAGTTTCGGGGGATCCAATCAGCCCCAGCATTTT	CASSFGGSNQPQHF
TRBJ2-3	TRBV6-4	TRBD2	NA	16	TGTGCCAGCAGTGACTCGACTAGCGGGGGGGCAGATACGCAGTATTTT	CASSDSTSGGADTQYF
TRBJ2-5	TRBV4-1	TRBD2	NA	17	TGCGCCAGCAGCCCCGGGAGTAGCGGGACCTCTGAAGAGACCCAGTACTTC	CASSPGSSGTSEETQYF
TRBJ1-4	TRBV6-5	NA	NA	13	TGTGCCAGCAGTTACAGTGAGCGGGAAAAACTGTTTTTT	CASSYSEREKLFF
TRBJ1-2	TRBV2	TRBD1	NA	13	TGTGCCAGCAGTGCAGGGGGCAACTATGGCTACACCTTC	CASSAGGNYGYTF
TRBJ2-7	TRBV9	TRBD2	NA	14	TGTGCCAGCAGCGTTGGTAGCGGGGTTGACGAGCAGTACTTC	CASSVGSGVDEQYF
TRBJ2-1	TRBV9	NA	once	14	TGTGCCAGCAGCGTAGCGGGAGTGTACAATGAGCAGTTCTTC	CASSVAGVYNEQFF
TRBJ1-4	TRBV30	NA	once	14	TGTGCCTGGAGTGGGGGGGACTTTCAAGAAAAACTGTTTTTT	CAWSGGDFQEKLFF
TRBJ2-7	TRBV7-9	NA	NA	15	TGTGCCAGCCGGGGTGCGCAGCCACGCGATGTCGAGCAGTACTTC	CASRGAQPRDVEQYF
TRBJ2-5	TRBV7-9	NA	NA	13	TGTGCCAGCAGCTCTACCATGCTCGAGACCCAGTACTTC	CASSSTMLETQYF
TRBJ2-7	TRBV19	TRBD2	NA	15	TGTGCCAGTAGTATAAATCTCTCGGGGGGCTACGAGCAGTACTTC	CASSINLSGGYEQYF
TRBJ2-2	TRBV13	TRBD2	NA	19	TGTGCCAGCAGCTATCGGACTAGCGGGAGGGCCAATCGGGACGGGGAGCTGTTTTTT	CASSYRTSGRANRDGELFF
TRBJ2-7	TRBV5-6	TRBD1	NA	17	TGTGCCAGCAGCTTCAGTGCTCCGGGACAGCCCTCCTACGAGCAGTACTTC	CASSFSAPGQPSYEQYF
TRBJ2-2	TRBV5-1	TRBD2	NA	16	TGCGCCAGCAGCTTGGAAGAGCGGGGGGTCACCGGGGAGCTGTTTTTT	CASSLEERGVTGELFF
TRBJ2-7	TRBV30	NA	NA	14	TGTGCCTGGAGTGTACAGGCTCGGGCGTACGAGCAGTACTTC	CAWSVQARAYEQYF
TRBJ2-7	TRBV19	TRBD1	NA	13	TGTGCCAGTGGACAGGGGGAGGCCTACGAGCAGTACTTC	CASGQGEAYEQYF
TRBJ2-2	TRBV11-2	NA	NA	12	TGTGCCAGCAGCTTAGGGACCGGGGAGCTGTTTTTT	CASSLGTGELFF
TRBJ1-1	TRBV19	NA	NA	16	TGTGCCAGTAGCCCCTATGAGGGATACATGAACACTGAAGCTTTCTTT	CASSPYEGYMNTEAFF
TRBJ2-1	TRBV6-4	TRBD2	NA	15	TGTGCCAGCAGTGCGGCGGGGGACTCCTACAATGAGCAGTTCTTC	CASSAAGDSYNEQFF
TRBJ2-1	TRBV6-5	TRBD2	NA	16	TGTGCCAGCAGTTACTCGGGTAGCGGGGCAAACAATGAGCAGTTCTTC	CASSYSGSGANNEQFF
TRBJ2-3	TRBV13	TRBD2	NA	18	TGTGCCAGCAGCTTAGTAGAGCGGGAGGGCCAGGATAGAGATACGCAGTATTTT	CASSLVEREGQDRDTQYF
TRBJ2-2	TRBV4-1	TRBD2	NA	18	TGCGCCAGCAGCCAATCTCTTACGGGAGGGCCTTATTCCGGGGAGCTGTTTTTT	CASSQSLTGGPYSGELFF
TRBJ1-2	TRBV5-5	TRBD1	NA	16	TGTGCCAGCAGCTCGGACCAGGACAGGGCTTCCTATGGCTACACCTTC	CASSSDQDRASYGYTF
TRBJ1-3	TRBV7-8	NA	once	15	TGTGCCAGCAGCTATCCCGGGGGCTCTGGAAACACCATATATTTT	CASSYPGGSGNTIYF
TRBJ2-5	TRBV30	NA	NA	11	TGTGCCTGGACCGCAGAAGAGACCCAGTACTTC	CAWTAEETQYF
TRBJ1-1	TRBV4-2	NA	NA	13	TGTGCCAGCAGCCCAGGGAAGACCACTGAAGCTTTCTTT	CASSPGKTTEAFF
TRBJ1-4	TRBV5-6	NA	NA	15	TGTGCCAGCAGCTTGGGAGTACTCAGAGAAGAAAAACTGTTTTTT	CASSLGVLREEKLFF
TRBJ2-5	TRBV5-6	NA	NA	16	TGTGCCAGCAGCGGAGGGGTTGCGGGGGCGGGGGAGACCCAGTACTTC	CASSGGVAGAGETQYF
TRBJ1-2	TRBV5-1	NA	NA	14	TGCGCCAGCAGCTCGAACAGGGTTCACTACGGCTACACCTTC	CASSSNRVHYGYTF
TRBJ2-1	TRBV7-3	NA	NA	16	TGTGCCAGCAGCTTAACGGCCCAGAGCTCCTACAATGAGCAGTTCTTC	CASSLTAQSSYNEQFF
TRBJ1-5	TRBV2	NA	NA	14	TGTGCCAGCAGTAAGGGGGTGAGCAATCAGCCCCAGCATTTT	CASSKGVSNQPQHF
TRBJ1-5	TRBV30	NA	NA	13	TGTGCCTGGAGCCCACAGAGCAATCAGCCCCAGCATTTT	CAWSPQSNQPQHF
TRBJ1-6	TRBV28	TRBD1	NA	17	TGTGCCAGCAGTTTTTACATGACAGGGCTGATAGATTCACCCCTCCACTTT	CASSFYMTGLIDSPLHF
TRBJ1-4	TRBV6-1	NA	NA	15	TGTGCCAGCAGCGATGACGGGGGAGTAAATGAAAAACTGTTTTTT	CASSDDGGVNEKLFF
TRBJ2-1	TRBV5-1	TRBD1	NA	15	TGCGCCAGCAGCTTGGCCGGGACAGAGTACAATGAGCAGTTCTTC	CASSLAGTEYNEQFF
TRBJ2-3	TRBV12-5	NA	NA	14	TGTGCTAGTGGGATGGGGTATGACGGAGATACGCAGTATTTT	CASGMGYDGDTQYF
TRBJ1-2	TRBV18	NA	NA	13	TGTGCCAGCTCATCTAGGACGGACTATGGCTACACCTTC	CASSSRTDYGYTF
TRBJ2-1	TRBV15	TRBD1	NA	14	TGTGCCACCAGCTCACGGGACAGTTACAATGAGCAGTTCTTC	CATSSRDSYNEQFF
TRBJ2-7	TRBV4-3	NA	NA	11	TGCGCCAGCAGCCAAAACTACGAGCAGTACTTC	CASSQNYEQYF
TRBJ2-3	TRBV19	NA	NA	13	TGTGCCAGTAGTCCCCTAACTGGCGATACGCAGTATTTT	CASSPLTGDTQYF
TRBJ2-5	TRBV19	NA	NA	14	TGTGCCAGTAGTACCCCGTGGACTGGGGAGACCCAGTACTTC	CASSTPWTGETQYF
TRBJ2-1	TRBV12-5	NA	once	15	TGTGCTAGTGCCCCATTCGGGACTCATCCCGGGGAGCAGTTCTTC	CASAPFGTHPGEQFF
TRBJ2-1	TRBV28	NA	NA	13	TGTGCCAGCAGGCCCCCGGGTTACAATGAGCAGTTCTTC	CASRPPGYNEQFF
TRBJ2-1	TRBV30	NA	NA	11	TGTGCCTGGCACTTCTTCAATGAGCAGTTCTTC	CAWHFFNEQFF
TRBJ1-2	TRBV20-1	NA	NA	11	TGCAGTGCCCTCGACCTCTATGGCTACACCTTC	CSALDLYGYTF